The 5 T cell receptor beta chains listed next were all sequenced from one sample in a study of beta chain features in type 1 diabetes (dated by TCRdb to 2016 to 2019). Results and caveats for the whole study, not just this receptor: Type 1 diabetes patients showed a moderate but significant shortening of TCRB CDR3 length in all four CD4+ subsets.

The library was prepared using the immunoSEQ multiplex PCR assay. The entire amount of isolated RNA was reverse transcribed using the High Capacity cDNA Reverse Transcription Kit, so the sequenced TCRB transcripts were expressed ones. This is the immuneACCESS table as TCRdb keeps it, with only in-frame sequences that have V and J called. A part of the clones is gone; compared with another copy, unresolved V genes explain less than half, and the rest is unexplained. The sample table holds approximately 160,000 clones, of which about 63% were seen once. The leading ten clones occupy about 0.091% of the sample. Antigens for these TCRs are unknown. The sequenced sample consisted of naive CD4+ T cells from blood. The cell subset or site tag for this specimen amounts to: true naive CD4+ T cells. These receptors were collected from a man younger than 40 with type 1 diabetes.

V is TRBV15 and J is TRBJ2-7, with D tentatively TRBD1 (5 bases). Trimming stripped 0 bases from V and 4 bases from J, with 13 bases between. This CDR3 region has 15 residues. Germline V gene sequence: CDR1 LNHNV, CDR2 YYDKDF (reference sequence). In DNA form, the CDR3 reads TGTGCCACCAGCAGAGACAGGGATAATCCTTACGAGCAGTACTTC. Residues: CATSRDRDNPYEQYF.

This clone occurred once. The chain's CDR3 is CSAVRGWGETQYF. CDR3 DNA: TGCAGCGCCGTGAGGGGCTGGGGGGAGACCCAGTACTTC. The chain has TRBV29-1 and TRBJ2-5; either TRBD1 or TRBD2 may supply D (5 bases each). The CDR3 has 13 amino acids. Looked up from germline, CDR1 is SQVTM and CDR2 is ANQGSEA. The V and J ends lost 7 bases and 5 bases respectively, with 17 bases between them. Based on the CDR3 plus reference TRBV29-1 and TRBJ2-5, the full variable domain is SAVISQKPSRDICQRGTSLTIQCQVDSQVTMMFWYRQQPGQSLTLIATANQGSEATYESGFVIDKFPISRPNLTFSTLTVSNMSPEDSSIYLCSAVRGWGETQYFGPGTRLLVL.

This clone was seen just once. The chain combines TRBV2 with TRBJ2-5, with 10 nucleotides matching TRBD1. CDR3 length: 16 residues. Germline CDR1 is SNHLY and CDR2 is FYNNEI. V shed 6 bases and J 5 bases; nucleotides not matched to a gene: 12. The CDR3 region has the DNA TGTGCCAGCAGAGAACAGGGACAGGGGAATGTGGAGACCCAGTACTTC. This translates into CASREQGQGNVETQYF.

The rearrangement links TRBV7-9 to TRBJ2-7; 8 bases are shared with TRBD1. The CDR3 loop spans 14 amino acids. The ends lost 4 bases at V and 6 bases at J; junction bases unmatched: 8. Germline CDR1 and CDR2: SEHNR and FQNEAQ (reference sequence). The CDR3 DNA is TGTGCCAGCAGCTCCCCTCGGACAGGGAGCGAGCAGTACTTC. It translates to CASSSPRTGSEQYF.

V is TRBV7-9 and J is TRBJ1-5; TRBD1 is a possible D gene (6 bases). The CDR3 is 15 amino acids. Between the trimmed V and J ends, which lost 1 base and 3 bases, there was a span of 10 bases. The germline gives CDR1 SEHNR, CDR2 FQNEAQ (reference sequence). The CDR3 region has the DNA TGTGCCAGCAGCTTAGAGGACAGATACAATCAGCCCCAGCATTTT. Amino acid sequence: CASSLEDRYNQPQHF.